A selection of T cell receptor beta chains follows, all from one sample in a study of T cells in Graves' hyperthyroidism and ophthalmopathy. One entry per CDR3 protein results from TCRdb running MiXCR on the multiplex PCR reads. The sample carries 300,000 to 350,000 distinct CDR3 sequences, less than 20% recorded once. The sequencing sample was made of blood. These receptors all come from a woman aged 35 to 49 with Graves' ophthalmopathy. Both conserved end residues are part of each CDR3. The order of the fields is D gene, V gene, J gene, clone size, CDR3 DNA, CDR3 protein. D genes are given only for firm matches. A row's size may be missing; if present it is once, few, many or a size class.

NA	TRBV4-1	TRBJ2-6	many	TGCGCCAGCAGCCATGTCCTAGGGGCCAACGTCCTGACTTTC	CASSHVLGANVLTF
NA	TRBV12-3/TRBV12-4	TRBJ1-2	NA	TGTGCCAGCAGTTTAAGGGCAGGTGAGGGCTACACCTTC	CASSLRAGEGYTF
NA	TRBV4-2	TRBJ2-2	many	TGTGCCAGCAGCCAAGATAGTGGGGGACGGACCGGGGAGCTGTTTTTT	CASSQDSGGRTGELFF
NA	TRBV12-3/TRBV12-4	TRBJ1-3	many	TGTGCCAGTTCGTACTTTGGAAACACCATATATTTT	CASSYFGNTIYF
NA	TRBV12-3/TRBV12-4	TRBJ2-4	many	TGTGCCAGCAGTGTGACGGAAGCCAAAAACATTCAGTACTTC	CASSVTEAKNIQYF
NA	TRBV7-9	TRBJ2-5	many	TGTGCCAGCAGCTTAGTTCTTGGTCGGGCGGAGACCCAGTACTTC	CASSLVLGRAETQYF
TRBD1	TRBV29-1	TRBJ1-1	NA	TGCAGCGTTGAAGACAAGACAGGGCTGAACACTGAAGCTTTCTTT	CSVEDKTGLNTEAFF
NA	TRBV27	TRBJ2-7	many	TGTGCCAGCAGTAAGGGGAAAGAGCAGTACTTC	CASSKGKEQYF
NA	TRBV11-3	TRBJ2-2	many	TGTGCCAGCAGCATAGATAACACCGGGGAGCTGTTTTTT	CASSIDNTGELFF
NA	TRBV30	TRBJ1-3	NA	TGTGCCTGGAAGGGATCTGGAAACACCATATATTTT	CAWKGSGNTIYF
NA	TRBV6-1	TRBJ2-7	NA	TGTGCCAGCAGTGAGTCACAGGGATCCGTCGAGCAGTACTTC	CASSESQGSVEQYF
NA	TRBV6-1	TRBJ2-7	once	TGTGCCGGCAGTGAACCCGTAGGTTACGAGCAGTACTTC	CAGSEPVGYEQYF
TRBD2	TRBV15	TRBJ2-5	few	TGTGCCACCAGCAGAGATTTAAGCGGGACAGAGACCCAGTACTTC	CATSRDLSGTETQYF
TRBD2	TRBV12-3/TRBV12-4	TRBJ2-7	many	TGTGCCAGCAGTCTATTAGCGGGAGGCTCTAAGGGGACAACCTACGAGCAGTACTTC	CASSLLAGGSKGTTYEQYF
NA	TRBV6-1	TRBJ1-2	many	TGTGCCAGCAGTAGCTATGGCTACACCTTC	CASSSYGYTF
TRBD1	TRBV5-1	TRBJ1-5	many	TGCGCCAGCAGCTCAGGACAGGACGGGGGGCCCCAGCATTTT	CASSSGQDGGPQHF
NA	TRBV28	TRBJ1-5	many	TGTGCCACCCGGGCGAGACAGCCCCAGCATTTT	CATRARQPQHF
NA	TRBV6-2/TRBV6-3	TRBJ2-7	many	TGTGCCAGCAGCCCGACGTACTCCTACGAGCAGTACTTC	CASSPTYSYEQYF
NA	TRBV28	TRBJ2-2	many	TGTGCCAGCCTAGAGTCGAACACCGGGGAGCTGTTTTTT	CASLESNTGELFF
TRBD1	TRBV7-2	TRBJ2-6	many	TGTGCCAGCAGCTCTCAAACAGGGGCTGGGGCCAACGTCCTGACTTTC	CASSSQTGAGANVLTF
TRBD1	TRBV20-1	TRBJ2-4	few	TGCAGTGCCCAACACCTGACAGGGGCCAAAAACATTCAGTACTTC	CSAQHLTGAKNIQYF
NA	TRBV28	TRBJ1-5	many	TGTGCCAGCAGTCTAATCGGGGCCGATAGCAATCAGCCCCAGCATTTT	CASSLIGADSNQPQHF
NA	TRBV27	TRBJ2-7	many	TGTGCCAGCAGGCAGGCGGTAATCTCCTACGAGCAGTACTTC	CASRQAVISYEQYF
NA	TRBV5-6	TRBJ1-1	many	TGTGCCAGCAGCTTGCCCTGGGCGGGGGAAGCTTTCTTT	CASSLPWAGEAFF
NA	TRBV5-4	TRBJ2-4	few	TGTGCCAGCAGCTTTGGTAGGGTCGGTGACATTCAGTACTTC	CASSFGRVGDIQYF
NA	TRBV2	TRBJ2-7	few	TGTGCCAGCAGTCCCCTCGGCCGGTGGGAATACGAGCAGTACTTC	CASSPLGRWEYEQYF
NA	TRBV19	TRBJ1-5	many	TGTGCCAGTAGTATATACAGGGATCAGCCCCAGCATTTT	CASSIYRDQPQHF
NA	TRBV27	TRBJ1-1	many	TGTGCCAGCAGTGGACCCGGGACACTACCGAACACTGAAGCTTTCTTT	CASSGPGTLPNTEAFF
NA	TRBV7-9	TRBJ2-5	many	TGTGCCAGCAGCCCGCTTCGAGCGGAGTACCAAGAGACCCAGTACTTC	CASSPLRAEYQETQYF
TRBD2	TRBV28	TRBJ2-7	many	TGTGCCAGCAGTTCCCTGGGGGCTAGCGGGAGCATCGAGCAGTACTTC	CASSSLGASGSIEQYF
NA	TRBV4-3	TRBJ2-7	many	TGCGCCAGCAGCCAAGGGCTACAGGGTTGGGAGCAGTACTTC	CASSQGLQGWEQYF
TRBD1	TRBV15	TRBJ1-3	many	TGTGCCACCAGCAGAGCCGGACAGGGCCAAAACACCATATATTTT	CATSRAGQGQNTIYF
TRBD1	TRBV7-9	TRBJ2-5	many	TGTGCCAGCAGTCCGACAGGGCAGGAGACCCAGTACTTC	CASSPTGQETQYF
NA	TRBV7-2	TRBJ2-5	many	TGTGCCAGCAGCTCCCCACTAGTCCAGACCCAGTACTTC	CASSSPLVQTQYF
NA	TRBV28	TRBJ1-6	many	TGTGCCAGCAGTTTAATGGCAGGGTACGGCTCCTATAATTCACCCCTCCACTTT	CASSLMAGYGSYNSPLHF
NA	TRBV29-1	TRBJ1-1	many	TGCAGCGTTGAAAGCCGGGGCGTCGACACTGAAGCTTTCTTT	CSVESRGVDTEAFF
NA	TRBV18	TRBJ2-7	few	TGTGCCAGCTCACCACCAAACGGCAGGCTTTCTAACGAGCAGTACTTC	CASSPPNGRLSNEQYF
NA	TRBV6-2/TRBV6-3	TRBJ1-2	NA	TGTGCCAGCAATCCCGGTTACAGGGTTACCTATGGCTACACCTTC	CASNPGYRVTYGYTF
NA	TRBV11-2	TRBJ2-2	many	TGTGCCAGCAGCTTAGATCGCTGGGACGCGAACACCGGGGAGCTGTTTTTT	CASSLDRWDANTGELFF
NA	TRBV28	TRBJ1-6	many	TGTGCCAGCAGTTTAGGGGGGGCTCGGGGAGATTCACCCCTCCACTTT	CASSLGGARGDSPLHF
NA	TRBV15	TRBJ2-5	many	TGTGCCACCACTAGGGACATCGCCAAGGGGGAGACCCAGTACTTC	CATTRDIAKGETQYF
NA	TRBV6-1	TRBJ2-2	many	TGTGCCAGCACCAACGGGGACCCCGGGGAGCTGTTTTTT	CASTNGDPGELFF
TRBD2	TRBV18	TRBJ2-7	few	TGTGCCAGCTCACCTAATCTAGCGGGAGCTTTTTCCTACGAGCAGTACTTC	CASSPNLAGAFSYEQYF
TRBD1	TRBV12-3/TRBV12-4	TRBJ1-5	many	TGTGCCAGCAGGATGGACAGGAGCAATCAGCCCCAGCATTTT	CASRMDRSNQPQHF
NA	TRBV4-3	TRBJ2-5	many	TGCGCCAGCAGCCAAGAACACATGTTTGAGACCCAGTACTTC	CASSQEHMFETQYF
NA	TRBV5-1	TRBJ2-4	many	TGCGCCAGCAGCCCCCTCGCCGGGGCCCTCCAGGAAAACATTCAGTACTTC	CASSPLAGALQENIQYF
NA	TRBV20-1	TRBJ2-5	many	TGCAGTGCGGGGGTTGAGACCCAGTACTTC	CSAGVETQYF
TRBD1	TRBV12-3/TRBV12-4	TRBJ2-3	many	TGTGCCAGCAGTTGGACAGGGGAGATTAGCACAGATACGCAGTATTTT	CASSWTGEISTDTQYF
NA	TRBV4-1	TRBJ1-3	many	TGCGCCAGCAGCCAAGATGTACGGGGAAACACCATATATTTT	CASSQDVRGNTIYF
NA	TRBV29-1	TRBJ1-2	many	TGCAGCGTTGAGTCCGGGGGCATAGGCTACACCTTC	CSVESGGIGYTF
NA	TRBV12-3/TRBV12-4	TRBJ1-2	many	TGTGCCAGCAGCCAACTGGGCAGCAGGGGAAATGGCTACACCTTC	CASSQLGSRGNGYTF
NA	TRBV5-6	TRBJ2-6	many	TGTGCCAGCAGGTGGGGACGTAGCTCTGGGGCCAACGTCCTGACTTTC	CASRWGRSSGANVLTF
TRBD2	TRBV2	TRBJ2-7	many	TGTGCCAGCAGGGGGATTGGACTAGCGGGAGAGGGGGAGCAGTACTTC	CASRGIGLAGEGEQYF
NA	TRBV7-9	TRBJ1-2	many	TGTGCCAGCAGCCAGCCCGGGGCAGCCGCCTATGGCTACACCTTC	CASSQPGAAAYGYTF
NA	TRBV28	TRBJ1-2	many	TGTGCCAGCAGTTTGGGGACCGAGTATGGCTACACCTTC	CASSLGTEYGYTF
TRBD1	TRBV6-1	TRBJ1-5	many	TGTGCCAGCAGTGTTGGGACAGGGTACCGCCAGCCCCAGCATTTT	CASSVGTGYRQPQHF
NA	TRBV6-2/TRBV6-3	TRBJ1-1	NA	TGTGCCAGCAGTTGGGGGAGGTTGCCTATGAACACTGAAGCTTTCTTT	CASSWGRLPMNTEAFF
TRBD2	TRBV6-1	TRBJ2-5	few	TGTGCCAGCAGTGAACCCGCCCTTGGAGCGGGGATAGGTGAGACCCAGTACTTC	CASSEPALGAGIGETQYF
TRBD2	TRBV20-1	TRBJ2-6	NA	TGCAGTGCTAGACGGGGGGGGGCTGGGGCCAACGTCCTGACTTTC	CSARRGGAGANVLTF